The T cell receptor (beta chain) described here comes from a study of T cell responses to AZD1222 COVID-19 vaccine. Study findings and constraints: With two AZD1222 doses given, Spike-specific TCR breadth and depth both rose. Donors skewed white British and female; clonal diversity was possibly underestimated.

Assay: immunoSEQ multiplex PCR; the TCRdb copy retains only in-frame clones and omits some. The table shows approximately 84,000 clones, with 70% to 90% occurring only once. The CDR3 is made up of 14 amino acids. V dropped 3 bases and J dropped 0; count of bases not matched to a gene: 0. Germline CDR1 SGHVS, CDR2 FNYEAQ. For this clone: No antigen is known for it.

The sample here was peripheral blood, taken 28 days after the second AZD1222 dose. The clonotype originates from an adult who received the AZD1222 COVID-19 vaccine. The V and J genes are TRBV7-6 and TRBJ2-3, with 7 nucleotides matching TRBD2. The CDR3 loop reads CASSFSGSTDTQYF. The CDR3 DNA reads TGTGCCAGCAGCTTTAGCGGGAGCACAGATACGCAGTATTTT.